This T cell receptor beta chain was retrieved from a study of blood T cell repertoires in COVID-19. About the study: Whether acute or convalescent, the COVID-19 samples came from the United States, Italy and Spain.

Looked up from germline, CDR1 is GTSNPN and CDR2 is SVGIG (reference sequence). The CDR3 consists of 14 residues. Trimming cost V 2 bases and J 1 base, with 11 bases left between them. Those designated as exposed participants met a COVID-19 case within 2 weeks before study entry. Some clones are missing from TCRdb's copy, which holds only in-frame ones; the method was immunoSEQ multiplex PCR. Seen here are around 320,000 clones, nearly 90% observed once, and the top ten hold less than 3.5%. The specimen sequenced was PBMCs or T cells enriched from blood (not recorded which). The genes are TRBV30 and TRBJ1-1, with D tentatively TRBD1 (6 bases). The receptor was derived from a woman aged 45 to 65 who had been exposed to COVID-19. The CDR3 protein is CAWSRDMRNTEAFF. CDR3 nucleotides: TGTGCCTGGAGTCGGGACATGCGGAACACTGAAGCTTTCTTT. The whole variable domain, remainder taken from reference TRBV30 and TRBJ1-1, is SQTIHQWPATLVQPVGSPLSLECTVEGTSNPNLYWYRQAAGRGLQLLFYSVGIGQISSEVPQNLSASRPQDRQFILSSKKLLLSDSGFYLCAWSRDMRNTEAFFGQGTRLTVV.